These T cell receptor beta chains were read from a single sample in a study of blood T cell repertoires in COVID-19. Clones were read by immunoSEQ multiplex PCR, and TCRdb kept only the in-frame ones, dropping some. The table records about 210,000 clones, roughly 82% of them present only once. Sequenced material: peripheral blood. Receptor source: a woman between 35 and 50 years old with acute or convalescent COVID-19. Each CDR3 is given with its conserved first and last residue. A D gene is named only where the DNA matches it firmly. Clone size is not always given. Where it is, it says once, few, many or a class for expanded clones.

CDR3 protein,CDR3 DNA,J gene,D gene,V gene,clone size
CASSLRGMGYEQYF,TGTGCCAGCAGCCTCCGCGGGATGGGCTACGAGCAGTACTTC,TRBJ2-7,-,TRBV13,-
CASSQDKGGASYNEQFF,TGTGCCAGCAGCCAAGATAAGGGCGGGGCCTCCTACAATGAGCAGTTCTTC,TRBJ2-1,-,TRBV14,-
CASSLTGGQPQHF,TGTGCCAGCAGTTTGACCGGGGGTCAGCCCCAGCATTTT,TRBJ1-5,-,TRBV27,-
CASSPMGLGPTGELFF,TGTGCCAGCAGTCCCATGGGCCTCGGCCCCACCGGGGAGCTGTTTTTT,TRBJ2-2,-,TRBV27,few
CASSLNDRPGVGGNQPQHF,TGCGCCAGCAGCTTAAATGATAGACCAGGAGTGGGAGGCAATCAGCCCCAGCATTTT,TRBJ1-5,-,TRBV5-1,-
CASSVGEKRVAGANVLTF,TGTGCCAGCAGTGTAGGAGAGAAGCGGGTGGCTGGGGCCAACGTCCTGACTTTC,TRBJ2-6,-,TRBV25-1,-
CSVPGTGTYEQYF,TGCAGCGTTCCCGGGACAGGGACCTACGAGCAGTACTTC,TRBJ2-7,TRBD1,TRBV29-1,-
CASSAAGQERGYTF,TGTGCCAGCAGTGCAGCGGGACAGGAACGTGGCTACACCTTC,TRBJ1-2,TRBD1,TRBV6-1,once
CASSSGTGSGYTF,TGTGCCAGCAGCTCCGGGACAGGGAGTGGCTACACCTTC,TRBJ1-2,TRBD1,TRBV28,-
CASSLSWGGRTDTQYF,TGCGCCAGCAGCTTGTCTTGGGGGGGTCGCACAGATACGCAGTATTTT,TRBJ2-3,TRBD2,TRBV5-1,-
CASSQEIGAGGLNEQFF,TGTGCCAGCAGCCAAGAGATCGGCGCGGGGGGGCTGAATGAGCAGTTCTTC,TRBJ2-1,TRBD2,TRBV4-2,-
CASTLAGGDYEQYF,TGCGCCAGCACCTTAGCGGGAGGGGACTACGAGCAGTACTTC,TRBJ2-7,TRBD2,TRBV10-2,few
CASSPGTGSQPQHF,TGTGCCAGCAGTCCCGGGACAGGGAGCCAGCCCCAGCATTTT,TRBJ1-5,TRBD1,TRBV27,-
CASSYSELAGAGEQYF,TGTGCCAGCAGTTACTCCGAACTAGCGGGGGCTGGCGAGCAGTACTTC,TRBJ2-7,TRBD2,TRBV6-5,-
CASSRLASYEQYF,TGTGCCAGCAGCCGACTAGCTAGCTACGAGCAGTACTTC,TRBJ2-7,TRBD2,TRBV7-9,-
CASSVQRGYEQYF,TGTGCCAGCAGCGTCCAACGAGGGTACGAGCAGTACTTC,TRBJ2-7,-,TRBV5-6,-
CASSPGTLAGELFF,TGTGCCAGCAGTCCCGGGACTCTGGCCGGGGAGCTGTTTTTT,TRBJ2-2,-,TRBV6-5,few
CASSTRDGGSSYNEQFF,TGTGCCAGTAGTACAAGAGACGGGGGGAGCTCCTACAATGAGCAGTTCTTC,TRBJ2-1,TRBD2,TRBV19,once
CASSYSQVMYGYTF,TGTGCCAGCAGTTACTCCCAGGTTATGTATGGCTACACCTTC,TRBJ1-2,-,TRBV6-5,-
CAWSGMNTEAFF,TGTGCCTGGAGTGGTATGAACACTGAAGCTTTCTTT,TRBJ1-1,-,TRBV30,-
CASSPTGTFTGELFF,TGTGCCAGCAGCCCAACCGGGACTTTCACCGGGGAGCTGTTTTTT,TRBJ2-2,-,TRBV3-1/TRBV3-2,once
CASSRTASGRDDEQFF,TGCGCCAGCAGCCGAACAGCTAGCGGGAGAGACGATGAGCAGTTCTTC,TRBJ2-1,TRBD2,TRBV4-1,-
CASRDRGHGYTF,TGTGCCAGCAGGGACAGGGGGCATGGCTACACCTTC,TRBJ1-2,TRBD1,TRBV6-5,-
CASSPQGYVGYTF,TGTGCCAGCAGCCCCCAGGGTTACGTTGGCTACACCTTC,TRBJ1-2,-,TRBV7-9,-
CASSRSTGISGNTIYF,TGTGCCAGCAGCCGGTCGACAGGGATCTCTGGAAACACCATATATTTT,TRBJ1-3,TRBD1,TRBV3-1/TRBV3-2,-
CAWSRGDRDYTEAFF,TGTGCCTGGAGCCGGGGGGACAGGGATTACACTGAAGCTTTCTTT,TRBJ1-1,TRBD1,TRBV30,-
CASSHPPTSYQQFF,TGTGCCAGCAGCCACCCGCCGACTAGTTACCAGCAGTTCTTC,TRBJ2-1,-,TRBV11-1,-
CASSEGTSGTHEQYF,TGCGCCAGCAGTGAAGGGACTAGCGGGACCCACGAGCAGTACTTC,TRBJ2-7,TRBD2,TRBV10-1,once
CASSELQGQRYEQYF,TGCGCCAGCAGTGAACTACAGGGGCAACGATACGAGCAGTACTTC,TRBJ2-7,TRBD1,TRBV10-2,once
CASSSVGGNTIYF,TGTGCCAGCAGCTCCGTCGGGGGAAACACCATATATTTT,TRBJ1-3,-,TRBV5-4,-
CASSSSSPGQPNYGYTF,TGTGCCAGCAGTTCCAGTAGCCCGGGACAGCCTAACTATGGCTACACCTTC,TRBJ1-2,TRBD1,TRBV6-2/TRBV6-3,-